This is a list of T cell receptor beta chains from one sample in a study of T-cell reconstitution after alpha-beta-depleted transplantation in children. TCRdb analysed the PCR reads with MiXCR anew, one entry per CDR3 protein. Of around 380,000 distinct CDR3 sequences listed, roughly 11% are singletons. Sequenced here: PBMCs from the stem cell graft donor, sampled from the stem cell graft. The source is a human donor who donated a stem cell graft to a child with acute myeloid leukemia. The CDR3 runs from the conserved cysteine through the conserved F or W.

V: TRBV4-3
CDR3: CASSQDTSGMTGELFF

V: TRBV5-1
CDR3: CASSLGTESNQPQHF

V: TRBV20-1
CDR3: CSARTSGGGNTQYF

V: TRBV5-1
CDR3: CASSLGGVSYNSPLHF

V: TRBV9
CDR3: CASSLRDWVYNEQFF

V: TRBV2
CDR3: CASSGGGASGANVLTF

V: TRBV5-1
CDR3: CASSLVGFANQETQYF

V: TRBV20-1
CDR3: CSARRGGGTQYF

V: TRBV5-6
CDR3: CASRPGARLSTDTQYF

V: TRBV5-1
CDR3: CASSQEQGAHDEQYF

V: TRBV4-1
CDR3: CASSPHPTVNTEAFF

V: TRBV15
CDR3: CATSGLPTSGGYNEQFF

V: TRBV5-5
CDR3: CASSSTGVPDTQYF

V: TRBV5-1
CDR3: CASSFSGGGTLYQETQYF

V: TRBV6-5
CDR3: CASSYDGWDTGELFF

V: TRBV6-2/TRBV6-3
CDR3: CASSVVRTGELFF

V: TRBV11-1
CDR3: CASSLGKRGIGNEQFF

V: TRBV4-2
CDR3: CASSPDSYRGRWTEAFF

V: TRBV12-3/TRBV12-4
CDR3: CASRRQGEAFF

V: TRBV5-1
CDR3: CASSDNVRGDMNTEAFF

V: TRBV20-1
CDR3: CSATQGGTGANVLTF

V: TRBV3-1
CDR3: CASSQGGLLERGHNEQFF

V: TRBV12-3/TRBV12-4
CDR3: CASRGVGNEQFF

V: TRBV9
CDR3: CASSTLGAQDTQYF

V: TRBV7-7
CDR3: CASSPGQGAGTGELFF

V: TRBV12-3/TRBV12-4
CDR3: CASSLAHRSGEQFF

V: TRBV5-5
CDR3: CASSPSGLNTEAFF

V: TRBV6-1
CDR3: CASSPNMRGSYNEQFF

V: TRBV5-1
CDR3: CASRTGTGRTEAFF

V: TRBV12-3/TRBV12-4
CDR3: CASSLRHPIDGELFF

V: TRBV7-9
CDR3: CAGSLGGGSYNEQFF

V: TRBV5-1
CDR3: CASSLRSGSYYEQYF

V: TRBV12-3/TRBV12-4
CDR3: CASSPGGLAIGEQFF

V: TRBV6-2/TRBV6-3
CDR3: CASSYSDSNTQYF

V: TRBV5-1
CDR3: CASSPIPNGVVFF

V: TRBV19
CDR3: CASSIDSGGLAVNEQFF

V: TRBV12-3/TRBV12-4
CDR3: CASSRGAENSPLHF

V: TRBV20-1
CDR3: CSARQGGTEAFF

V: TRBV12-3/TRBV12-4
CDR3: CASSWGSTDTQYF

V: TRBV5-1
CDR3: CASSLAGGWGVTDTQYF

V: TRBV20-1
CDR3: CSARAGLLLYNEQFF

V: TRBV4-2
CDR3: CASGPGHLSYEQYF

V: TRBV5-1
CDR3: CASSAEGRGSANGLTF

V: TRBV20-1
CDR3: CSARSLQGSNEKLFF